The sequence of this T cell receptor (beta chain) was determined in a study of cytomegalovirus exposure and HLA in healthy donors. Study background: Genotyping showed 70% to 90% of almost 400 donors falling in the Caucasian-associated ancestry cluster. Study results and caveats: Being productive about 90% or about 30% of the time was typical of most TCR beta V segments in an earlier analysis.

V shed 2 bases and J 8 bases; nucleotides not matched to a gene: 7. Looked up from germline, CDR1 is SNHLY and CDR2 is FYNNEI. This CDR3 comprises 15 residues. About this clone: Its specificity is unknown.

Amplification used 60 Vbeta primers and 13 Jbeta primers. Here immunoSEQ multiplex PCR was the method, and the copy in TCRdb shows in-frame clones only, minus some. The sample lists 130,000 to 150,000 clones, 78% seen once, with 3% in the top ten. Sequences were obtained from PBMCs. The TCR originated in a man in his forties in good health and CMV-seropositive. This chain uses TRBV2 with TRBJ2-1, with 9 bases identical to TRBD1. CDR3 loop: CASSERTGVSDEQFF. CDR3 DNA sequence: TGTGCCAGCAGTGAACGGACAGGGGTTTCGGATGAGCAGTTCTTC.